The clone carrying this TCR beta chain was recorded at least ten times. Its antigen is unidentified. This CDR3 has 15 residues. Trimming stripped 5 bases from V and 5 bases from J, with 16 bases between. The germline V gene has CDR1 SGHAT and CDR2 FQNNGV. The data belong to a study of T cells after yellow fever vaccination. Whole-study results and caveats: Re-detected after boosting: most primary clones, 96% of CD4 and roughly 88% of CD8.

A 5'RACE template-switching step, the method used to make TCR cDNA, added a universal primer site and UMIs. TCRdb passed the 5' RACE reads through MiXCR, listing each CDR3 protein once. The top ten hold 14% to 15% of the sample, which has some 390,000 distinct CDR3 sequences, 6% to 8% seen once. The TCR was taken from a man between 25 and 39 years old who received the YFV17D yellow fever vaccine. The V call is TRBV11-2, the J call TRBJ2-1; the D call may be TRBD1 or TRBD2 (6 bases each). Sequences were derived from PBMCs, sampled 5 days after the yellow fever booster vaccination. CDR3 DNA: TGTGCCAGCAGCCGGGGGCCCGGGAAACACAATGAGCAGTTCTTC. Protein: CASSRGPGKHNEQFF.